One T cell receptor (beta chain) is described in this entry. This sample is drawn from a study of blood T cell repertoires in COVID-19. Study summary: Some COVID-19 samples were acute and others convalescent; all came from the United States, Italy and Spain. T cells, B-cell-depleted T cells, or PBMCs supplied cDNA or gDNA.

Original methodology: Reference gene primer amplification in the assay estimated nucleated cell counts. The table came from immunoSEQ multiplex PCR; TCRdb's copy has only in-frame clones and leaves some out. Clone size and V and J calls were adopted from that table, with D and trimming inferred from the DNA. This table has about 120,000 clones, 80% to 90% appearing once. The CDR3 has 12 residues. Trimming removed 10 bases at V and 2 bases at J, with 11 bases between. The receptor was derived from a woman aged 45-65 years with acute or convalescent COVID-19. V gene TRBV12-3 or TRBV12-4 combines with J gene TRBJ1-1; D gene unclear. What was sequenced was peripheral blood. The CDR3 bases are TGTGCCACCGGAGAGGGCAACACTGAAGCTTTCTTT. Translated: CATGEGNTEAFF.